These 26 T cell receptor beta chains share one sample of origin, sequenced in a study of T cells after yellow fever vaccination. TCRdb reanalysed the 5' RACE reads using MiXCR and keeps one entry per CDR3 protein. The repertoire holds tens of thousands of distinct CDR3 sequences, less than 5.5% seen once, with around 19% in the top ten. Specimen: PBMCs, either bulk or a sorted T-cell subset (CD4+, CD8+, memory, or dextramer-sorted; not recorded which), collected about 41 days after the first yellow fever vaccination. Receptors were obtained from a young man who received the YFV17D yellow fever vaccine.

To note about this clonotype: This clone may be a read error of a much larger clone one base away. The chain joins TRBV28 to TRBJ2-4; a weak D match, TRBD2 (5 bases). CDR3 size: 12 residues. Germline V gene data show CDR1 as MDHEN and CDR2 as SYDVKM. The CDR3 protein is CANSSGWDIQYF. For the CDR3, the DNA is TGTGCCAACAGTTCGGGGTGGGACATTCAGTACTTC.

In this sample, this clonotype turned up many times. The gene calls are TRBV29-1 and TRBJ2-3; D not certain. V was cut by 6 bases and J by 4 bases, with 8 bases left in between. The CDR3 contains 11 residues. Per the germline V gene, CDR1 is SQVTM and CDR2 is ANQGSEA. CDR3 loop: CSVRRSDTQYF. The DNA of the CDR3 is TGCAGCGTCCGACGGTCAGATACGCAGTATTTT.

The sample holds many counts of this clonotype. The chain uses TRBV4-3 and TRBJ1-5; D call uncertain. CDR3 size: 14 residues. CDR1 LGHNA and CDR2 YSLEER come from the germline V gene. The V and J ends lost 0 bases and 3 bases respectively, with 6 bases between them. The CDR3 protein is CASSQDSLNQPQHF. Here the CDR3 DNA reads TGCGCCAGCAGCCAAGATAGTCTCAATCAGCCCCAGCATTTT.

V is TRBV2 and J is TRBJ1-1, with a weak D call TRBD1 (5 bases). V was pared by 3 bases and J by 3 bases, with 8 bases between. CDR3 length equals 13 residues. CDR1 and CDR2 from the germline V gene are SNHLY and FYNNEI. For the CDR3, the DNA is TGTGCCAGCAGTGAGGGCAGGGACACTGAAGCTTTCTTT. Translated, it gives CASSEGRDTEAFF.

At least ten counts were recorded for this clonotype. The chain employs TRBV5-1 and TRBJ1-1; D unclear. CDR1 is SGHRS, CDR2 YFSETQ, per germline. Trimming stripped 1 base from V and 1 base from J, with 5 bases between. The CDR3 runs to 13 residues. CDR3 protein: CASSLPQNTEAFF. CDR3 DNA: TGCGCCAGCAGCTTGCCACAGAACACTGAAGCTTTCTTT.

This clonotype was seen repeatedly, ten times or more. J is TRBJ2-4 and V is TRBV20-1; TRBD2 is a possible D gene (6 bases). The CDR3 totals 15 residues. Trimming cost V 0 bases and J 0 bases, with 9 bases left between them. Germline assignment: CDR1 DFQATT and CDR2 SNEGSKA (reference sequence). The CDR3 nucleotides read TGCAGTGCTAGAGACCCAGCGGGAGCCAAAAACATTCAGTACTTC. It encodes CSARDPAGAKNIQYF.

This clonotype was counted ten times or more. V usage is TRBV5-1 and J usage is TRBJ2-2, with 8 bases identical to TRBD2. Germline CDR1 reads SGHRS; CDR2 reads YFSETQ. The CDR3 consists of 15 residues. The junction had 3 bases not matched to a gene; V was cut back by 4 bases and J by 1 base. The CDR3 here is CASSRSGVNTGELFF. Here the CDR3 DNA reads TGCGCCAGCAGCCGTAGCGGGGTGAACACCGGGGAGCTGTTTTTT.

This clonotype was counted at least ten times. The J gene is TRBJ2-3, the V gene TRBV20-1; D is perhaps TRBD1 (5 bases). This CDR3 is built from 16 residues. In germline, CDR1 is DFQATT, CDR2 SNEGSKA (reference sequence). The germline V and J ends were trimmed by 4 bases and 2 bases, with 19 bases remaining between them. The CDR3 spells CSAKSQGSPNTDTQYF. In DNA form, the CDR3 reads TGCAGTGCTAAGAGCCAGGGTTCCCCTAACACAGATACGCAGTATTTT.

This clonotype occurred many times. The genes are TRBV19 and TRBJ1-5; D gene ambiguous. V was trimmed by 3 bases and J by 2 bases, leaving 17 bases between them. CDR3 size: 17 residues. Germline CDR1 is LNHDA and CDR2 is SQIVND (reference sequence). CDR3 amino acids: CASSMGQAYGGNQPQHF. CDR3 in DNA: TGTGCCAGTAGTATGGGTCAGGCATATGGGGGCAATCAGCCCCAGCATTTT.

This clonotype was seen ten or more times. The chain uses TRBV28 and TRBJ2-5; TRBD2 might be the D (6 bases). The CDR3 length is 15 residues. V lost 5 bases, J lost 0 bases, and 13 bases lay in between. Germline CDR1 and CDR2: MDHEN and SYDVKM. CDR3 coding DNA: TGTGCCAGCAGTACCTCACTAGCAAACCAAGAGACCCAGTACTTC. It specifies CASSTSLANQETQYF. Together with reference TRBV28 and TRBJ2-5, the CDR3 gives the full variable domain: DVKVTQSSRYLVKRTGEKVFLECVQDMDHENMFWYRQDPGLGLRLIYFSYDVKMKEKGDIPEGYSVSREKKERFSLILESASTNQTSMYLCASSTSLANQETQYFGPGTRLLVL.

This clonotype was observed many times. The chain recombines TRBV12-3 or TRBV12-4 with TRBJ2-5, with D uncertain. Trimming took off 6 bases at V and 5 bases at J, with 13 bases between the two ends. The CDR3 has 13 residues. The CDR3 DNA reads TGTGCCAGCAGCCCACTTAGTGGGGAGACCCAGTACTTC. It translates to CASSPLSGETQYF.

There are many counts of this clonotype. This chain connects TRBV18 to TRBJ2-7; no clear D gene. The CDR3 consists of 13 residues. V was cut by 1 base and J by 5 bases, with 9 bases left in between. Germline-derived CDR1 and CDR2 are KGHSH and LQKENI. This CDR3 is CASSPRNDNEQYV. The CDR3 nucleotides are TGTGCCAGCTCACCACGTAACGATAACGAGCAGTACGTC.

Many counts were recorded for this clonotype. The chain recombines TRBV5-1 with TRBJ1-4; 9 bases agree with TRBD1. V dropped 1 base and J dropped 5; count of bases not matched to a gene: 3. The CDR3 loop spans 15 amino acids. In germline, CDR1 is SGHRS, CDR2 YFSETQ. Written as DNA, the CDR3 is TGCGCCAGCAGCTTGACCGGGACAGGGAATGAAAAACTGTTTTTT. Translating gives CASSLTGTGNEKLFF.

In the case of this clonotype: This could be a read error, since a much larger clone is one nucleotide away. The chain carries TRBV7-2 and TRBJ2-1; D possibly corresponds to TRBD1 (5 bases). The CDR3 sequence is 12 residues long. The germline gives CDR1 SGHTA, CDR2 FQGNSA. Deletions cut 2 bases from V and 11 bases from J, with 10 bases between. The CDR3 nucleotides read TGTGCCAGCAGCTTATCCAGGGCGAAGCAGTTCTTC. Encoded protein: CASSLSRAKQFF.

This clonotype was counted at least ten times. The chain joins TRBV6-5 to TRBJ1-1; TRBD1 aligns across 7 bases. The V segment lost 6 bases and the J segment 4 bases; nucleotides outside the gene matches: 5. This CDR3 is built from 13 residues. Per the germline V gene, CDR1 is MNHEY and CDR2 is SVGAGI. CDR3 in DNA: TGTGCCAGCAGGGTCCAGGGGGGCACTGAAGCTTTCTTT. It translates to CASRVQGGTEAFF.

This clonotype was seen at least ten times. The chain's CDR3 is CSAPRGLALGLGKDTQYF. CDR3 nucleotide sequence: TGCAGTGCTCCCCGTGGACTAGCGTTGGGCCTAGGGAAAGATACGCAGTATTTT. The V gene is TRBV20-1, the J gene TRBJ2-3; 9 bases match TRBD2. This CDR3 is built from 18 residues. The ends lost 5 bases at V and 5 bases at J; junction bases unmatched: 20. Per the germline V gene, CDR1 is DFQATT and CDR2 is SNEGSKA (reference sequence).

This clonotype was counted at least ten times. The V call is TRBV11-1, the J call TRBJ2-5, with 9 bases that match TRBD1. CDR1 SGHAT and CDR2 FQDESV come from the germline V gene (reference sequence). The CDR3 length is 14 residues. V lost 5 bases and J lost 5; bases outside the gene matches: 6. CDR3 nucleotides: TGTGCCAGCAGCGGACGACAGGGGGTCGAGACCCAGTACTTC. The encoded protein is CASSGRQGVETQYF.

This clonotype was picked up many times. The chain employs TRBV5-1 and TRBJ2-1; TRBD1 might be the D (5 bases). Germline V gene sequence: CDR1 SGHRS, CDR2 YFSETQ. Trimming pared 3 bases from V and 4 bases from J, leaving 8 bases between. The CDR3 has 13 residues. The CDR3 sequence: CASSSTVYNEQFF. The CDR3 DNA is TGCGCCAGCAGCTCGACAGTTTACAATGAGCAGTTCTTC.

This clonotype was found a few times. V gene TRBV14 combines with J gene TRBJ1-1, with TRBD1 matching over 7 bases. Per germline, CDR1 SGHDN and CDR2 FVKESK. This CDR3 spans 15 amino acids. The V and J ends lost 4 bases and 7 bases, in that order; junction bases with no gene match: 12. DNA for the CDR3: TGTGCCAGCAGCCTAGGAGGGGGCTTAGCCCGTGAAGCTTTCTTT. This gives the protein CASSLGGGLAREAFF.

This clonotype was observed many times. The chain carries TRBV5-4 and TRBJ2-3; 7 nucleotides match TRBD2. Germline loops: CDR1 SGHNT, CDR2 YYREEE (reference sequence). V trimming: 4 bases; J trimming: 5 bases; junction bases outside the gene matches: 10. The CDR3 is 15 amino acids. CDR3 in DNA: TGTGCCAGCAGCCCCCAGACTAGCTTAGGAGATACGCAGTATTTT. Translating it yields CASSPQTSLGDTQYF.

This clonotype was counted at least ten times. The CDR3 bases are TGTGCCAGCAGTTATTCGACAGGGAGGTCCTCTGGAAACACCATATATTTT. Protein: CASSYSTGRSSGNTIYF. The J gene is TRBJ1-3, the V gene TRBV6-9; 7 bases map to TRBD1. CDR3 length: 17 residues. Germline CDR1 reads MNHGY; CDR2 reads SVAAGI. Germline trimming cut 0 bases from V and 0 bases from J; bases unmatched to any gene: 5.

This clonotype appeared many times. The V gene is TRBV5-6, the J gene TRBJ2-7; D is perhaps TRBD2 (6 bases). The CDR3 contains 12 residues. V gave up 4 bases and J gave up 1 base, with 6 bases separating them. The germline CDR1 and CDR2 sequences are SGHDT and YYEEEE. The CDR3 nucleotides are TGTGCCAGCAGCGGGACTTCCTACGAGCAGTACTTC. Amino acids: CASSGTSYEQYF.

Many counts were recorded for this clonotype. The chain links TRBV30 to TRBJ2-5; the match to TRBD2 covers 7 bases. The CDR3 sequence is 15 residues long. CDR1 is GTSNPN, CDR2 SVGIG, per germline (reference sequence). CDR3 residues: CARTSIGGGQETQYF. CDR3 nucleotides: TGTGCTCGGACGAGTATTGGGGGGGGCCAAGAGACCCAGTACTTC.

This clonotype was counted at least ten times. The V and J genes are TRBV7-3 and TRBJ2-5; D not resolved. This CDR3 comprises 15 residues. Germline V gene lookup returns CDR1 SGHTA and CDR2 FQGTGA. The V and J ends lost 1 base and 4 bases respectively, with 13 bases between them. The chain's CDR3 is CASSLIGLDGETQYF. In nucleotides, the CDR3 is TGTGCCAGCAGCTTAATAGGGCTGGATGGAGAGACCCAGTACTTC.

This clonotype was picked up many times. The chain recombines TRBV6-5 with TRBJ1-6; the match to TRBD1 covers 9 bases. From germline, CDR1 is MNHEY and CDR2 SVGAGI. With V trimmed by 2 bases and J by 8 bases, 10 bases remained unmatched. This CDR3 is built from 17 residues. The CDR3 region is CASSYGTGLRNYSPLHF. The CDR3 DNA sequence: TGTGCCAGCAGTTACGGGACAGGGTTGAGAAATTATTCACCCCTCCACTTT.

Many counts were recorded for this clonotype. V usage is TRBV6-2 or TRBV6-3 and J usage is TRBJ1-6; D is perhaps TRBD1 (5 bases). V lost 9 bases to trimming and J lost 9 bases, with 21 bases between them. Germline V lookup: CDR1 MNHEY, CDR2 SVGEGT. The CDR3 extends over 15 amino acids. The CDR3 DNA reads as TGTGCCAGTTCTGACAAGGGGATACGGCGTTCACCCCTCCACTTT. Translating gives CASSDKGIRRSPLHF.